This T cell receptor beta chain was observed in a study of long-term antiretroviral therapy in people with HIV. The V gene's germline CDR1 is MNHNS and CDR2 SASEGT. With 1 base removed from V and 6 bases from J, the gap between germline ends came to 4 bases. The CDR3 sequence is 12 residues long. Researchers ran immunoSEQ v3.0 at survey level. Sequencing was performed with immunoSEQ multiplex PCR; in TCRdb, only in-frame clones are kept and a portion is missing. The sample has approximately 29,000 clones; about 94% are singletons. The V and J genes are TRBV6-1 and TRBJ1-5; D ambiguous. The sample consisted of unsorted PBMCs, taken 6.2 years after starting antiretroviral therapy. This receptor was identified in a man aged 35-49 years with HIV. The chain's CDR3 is CASSEVVQPQHF. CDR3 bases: TGTGCCAGCAGTGAAGTTGTTCAGCCCCAGCATTTT.